Presented here are 29 T cell receptor beta chains from one specimen sequenced in a study of OX40 agonist ivuxolimab in advanced cancers. Sequencing was performed with immunoSEQ multiplex PCR; in TCRdb, only in-frame clones are kept and a portion is missing. The sample includes 30,000 to 35,000 clones, roughly 87% of them seen just once. Sequencing was performed on CD4+ or CD8+ T cells sorted from blood, taken in a trial of the OX40 agonist ivuxolimab. The receptors derive from an adult with an advanced solid tumor such as melanoma, head and neck, liver or kidney cancer.

The count of this clone is one. The chain combines TRBV27 with TRBJ1-5; D ambiguous. In germline, CDR1 is MNHEY, CDR2 SMNVEV (reference sequence). CDR3 length: 14 residues. V lost 0 bases to trimming and J lost 7 bases, with 10 bases between them. The CDR3 region is CASSLSMGWQPQHF. The CDR3 DNA reads as TGTGCCAGCAGTTTATCGATGGGTTGGCAGCCCCAGCATTTT.

The chain uses TRBV5-4 and TRBJ2-1, with 8 positions matching TRBD2. Germline lookup yields CDR1 SGHNT and CDR2 YYREEE (reference sequence). The CDR3 loop spans 16 amino acids. Trimming at V came to 0 bases and at J to 2 bases, leaving 4 bases not matched to a gene. The CDR3 nucleotides read TGTGCCAGCAGCTTGGGCGGGACTAGAACCTACAATGAGCAGTTCTTC. This encodes CASSLGGTRTYNEQFF.

The chain joins TRBV7-2 to TRBJ2-7; 10 nucleotides line up with TRBD2. Germline V gene sequence: CDR1 SGHTA, CDR2 FQGNSA. This CDR3 is built from 15 residues. Trimming at V came to 0 bases and at J to 6 bases, leaving 5 bases not matched to a gene. The CDR3 nucleotides are TGTGCCAGCAGCTTAGCATTAGCGGGAGGTCTCGAGCAGTACTTC. Amino acids: CASSLALAGGLEQYF.

V gene TRBV5-6 combines with J gene TRBJ2-7; D unresolved. The germline CDR1 and CDR2 sequences are SGHDT and YYEEEE. The V end was cut by 2 bases, the J end by 2 bases, with 14 bases between. The CDR3 has 15 residues. CDR3 DNA: TGTGCCAGCAGCTTCGCAGTCAACCTGCCCTACGAGCAGTACTTC. This codes for CASSFAVNLPYEQYF.

This chain links TRBV7-9 with TRBJ2-5, with D tentatively TRBD2 (6 bases). Germline V gene lookup returns CDR1 SEHNR and CDR2 FQNEAQ (reference sequence). V lost 0 bases to trimming and J lost 3 bases, with 8 bases between them. The CDR3 extends over 14 amino acids. CDR3: CASSLARGKETQYF. The CDR3 DNA is TGTGCCAGCAGCTTAGCGCGGGGAAAAGAGACCCAGTACTTC.

The CDR3, as DNA: TGTGCCAGCCGACATGGCTACAATGAGCAGTTCTTC. This sequence encodes CASRHGYNEQFF. The J gene is TRBJ2-1, the V gene TRBV21-1; TRBD1, the table's D call, was not compared with the DNA. TRBV21-1 is described as a pseudogene. The CDR3 contains 12 residues.

In DNA, the CDR3 is TGCGCCAGCAGCCAAGCGGGAGGGGCTAGCATTCAGTACTTC. It yields the protein CASSQAGGASIQYF. The V gene is TRBV4-1, the J gene TRBJ2-4; 8 bases line up with TRBD2. V shed 1 base and J 9 bases; nucleotides not matched to a gene: 5. The CDR3 totals 14 residues. Germline V gives CDR1 MGHRA, CDR2 YSYEKL.

V is TRBV19 and J is TRBJ2-7; 11 bases are a match to TRBD2. Looked up from germline, CDR1 is LNHDA and CDR2 is SQIVND (reference sequence). V trimming: 4 bases; J trimming: 6 bases; junction bases outside the gene matches: 14. CDR3 size: 17 residues. Here the CDR3 reads CASSTLSIAGGPSEQYF. CDR3 DNA: TGTGCCAGTAGTACGCTCTCCATAGCGGGAGGGCCCTCCGAGCAGTACTTC.

The rearrangement links TRBV10-3 to TRBJ2-5; 9 nucleotides match TRBD1. The CDR3 spans 16 residues. CDR1 and CDR2 from the germline V gene are ENHRY and SYGVKD. V lost 2 bases, J lost 5 bases, and 9 bases stayed unmatched. CDR3: CAISEGQGTGRETQYF. As DNA, the CDR3 is TGTGCCATCAGTGAGGGACAGGGGACAGGGAGGGAGACCCAGTACTTC.

V and J are TRBV6-5 and TRBJ1-5; no clear D. CDR3 size: 13 residues. Trimming took 2 bases from V and 3 from J, leaving 5 bases between them. Germline lookup yields CDR1 MNHEY and CDR2 SVGAGI. The CDR3 sequence is CASSYGVNQPQHF. In DNA, the CDR3 is TGTGCCAGCAGTTACGGGGTCAATCAGCCCCAGCATTTT.

This chain joins TRBV14 and TRBJ2-7; 7 nucleotides match TRBD2. Trimming took 0 bases from V and 5 from J; bases not matched to a gene: 7. This CDR3 is 15 amino acids long. Germline V gene sequence: CDR1 SGHDN, CDR2 FVKESK. The CDR3 reads CASSQEGRARNEQYF. The DNA of the CDR3 is TGTGCCAGCAGCCAAGAGGGGAGGGCAAGGAACGAGCAGTACTTC.

The rearrangement joins TRBV4-2 to TRBJ2-7; D is perhaps TRBD1 (5 bases). CDR1 and CDR2 (germline): LGHNA, YNFKEQ. This CDR3 has 17 amino acids. Trimming removed 8 bases from V and 6 bases from J, with 29 bases in between. This CDR3 reads CASSAAQGSFSYVEQYF. The DNA for the CDR3 is TGTGCCAGCTCCGCCGCCCAGGGATCCTTCTCCTACGTCGAGCAGTACTTC.

The chain carries TRBV6-5 and TRBJ1-5; TRBD1 matches at 9 bases. The CDR3 spans 14 residues. V dropped 6 bases and J dropped 5; count of bases not matched to a gene: 5. Germline lookup yields CDR1 MNHEY and CDR2 SVGAGI. DNA for the CDR3: TGTGCCAGCAGACGGACAGGGGTGTATCAGCCCCAGCATTTT. It codes for CASRRTGVYQPQHF.

This clone was found once. The chain's CDR3 is CSKGLHNEQFF. The CDR3 nucleotides are TGCAGCAAGGGACTGCACAATGAGCAGTTCTTC. The rearrangement uses TRBV29-1 and TRBJ2-1, with D possibly being TRBD2 (6 bases). Trimming removed 8 bases at V and 5 bases at J, with 10 bases between. Germline lookup yields CDR1 SQVTM and CDR2 ANQGSEA. The CDR3 loop spans 11 amino acids.

The J gene is TRBJ1-4, the V gene TRBV27; no reliable D call. V gave up 3 bases and J gave up 0 bases, with 11 bases separating them. The CDR3 has 16 amino acids. Germline V lookup: CDR1 MNHEY, CDR2 SMNVEV (reference sequence). CDR3 amino acids: CASSLYSPPTNEKLFF. CDR3 sequence (DNA): TGTGCCAGCAGTTTGTACTCTCCGCCAACTAATGAAAAACTGTTTTTT.

The CDR3 DNA follows: TGCGCCAGCAGCCCCCAAGGCAGCGGGTACGAGCAGTACTTC. Encoded protein: CASSPQGSGYEQYF. The rearrangement joins TRBV5-1 to TRBJ2-7, with D perhaps TRBD2 (6 bases). Germline V gene sequence: CDR1 SGHRS, CDR2 YFSETQ. CDR3 length equals 14 residues. Trimming took 4 bases from V and 4 from J, leaving 15 bases between them.

The rearrangement links TRBV7-2 to TRBJ2-1; 7 positions agree with TRBD2. V lost 5 bases, J lost 2 bases, and 12 bases stayed unmatched. The length of the CDR3 is 17 residues. The germline gives CDR1 SGHTA, CDR2 FQGNSA. CDR3 sequence reads: CASSSGNTGSPYNEQFF. The DNA for the CDR3 is TGTGCCAGCAGCAGCGGGAACACCGGGTCGCCCTACAATGAGCAGTTCTTC.

The CDR3 spells CASRATGIFEQYF. The CDR3 coding sequence is TGTGCCAGCAGGGCGACAGGGATATTCGAGCAGTACTTC. The chain has TRBV6-4 and TRBJ2-7; 7 bases align to TRBD1. Germline-derived CDR1 and CDR2 are MRHNA and SNTAGT. The V and J ends lost 6 bases and 6 bases, in that order; junction bases with no gene match: 8. CDR3 size: 13 residues.

The V gene is TRBV28, the J gene TRBJ2-7; no clear D. This CDR3 region has 13 residues. V gave up 3 bases and J gave up 1 base, with 7 bases separating them. Germline CDR1 is MDHEN and CDR2 is SYDVKM. This chain's CDR3 is CASSFGPSYEQYF. DNA for the CDR3: TGTGCCAGCAGTTTTGGGCCTTCCTACGAGCAGTACTTC.

This chain joins TRBV19 and TRBJ2-7, with 11 bases lining up with TRBD1. V was clipped by 1 base and J by 4 bases; unmatched bases: 6. Germline V gives CDR1 LNHDA, CDR2 SQIVND (reference sequence). The CDR3 contains 16 residues. For the CDR3, the DNA is TGTGCCAGTAGTATAGCGGAGGGACAGGGGGTTTACGAGCAGTACTTC. This gives the protein CASSIAEGQGVYEQYF.

This clone was seen only a few times. The rearrangement uses TRBV19 and TRBJ1-1, with a weak D call TRBD1 (5 bases). Germline CDR1 LNHDA, CDR2 SQIVND (reference sequence). Trimming stripped 5 bases from V and 2 bases from J, with 9 bases between. CDR3 length: 13 residues. CDR3 residues: CASSETVNTEAFF. For the CDR3, the DNA is TGTGCCAGTAGTGAGACAGTCAACACTGAAGCTTTCTTT.

This chain connects TRBV10-3 to TRBJ1-6; 7 bases agree with TRBD1. V was pared by 6 bases and J by 8 bases, with 7 bases of the junction left unmatched. CDR3 size: 14 residues. Germline CDR1 and CDR2: ENHRY and SYGVKD. The CDR3 DNA reads TGTGCCATCAGGACTGGGACAGCTTATTCACCCCTCCACTTT. Translated, it gives CAIRTGTAYSPLHF.

As regards this clone: The junction and the germline gene differ at one end; a read error may be behind it. The chain has TRBV7-7 and TRBJ2-1; D remains ambiguous. Germline CDR1 reads SSHAT; CDR2 reads FNYEAQ (reference sequence). This CDR3 region has 13 residues. CDR3 in amino acids: CASSQDLGNEQFF. The CDR3 nucleotides are TGTGCTAGCAGCCAGGATTTAGGCAATGAGCAGTTCTTC.

This clone has just one count. The genes are TRBV9 and TRBJ2-3; 8 bases are shared with TRBD2. Germline trimming cut 4 bases from V and 3 bases from J; bases unmatched to any gene: 16. Looked up from germline, CDR1 is SGDLS and CDR2 is YYNGEE. The CDR3 runs to 18 residues. The chain's CDR3 is CASSPSRHGSGITDTQYF. CDR3 nucleotide sequence: TGTGCCAGCAGCCCGAGCCGCCATGGTAGCGGGATTACAGATACGCAGTATTTT.

The chain couples TRBV5-1 to TRBJ2-3; D is perhaps TRBD1 (6 bases). The CDR3 spans 13 residues. The ends were cut back, 4 bases at V and 4 bases at J, with 10 bases in the middle. Germline V gene lookup returns CDR1 SGHRS and CDR2 YFSETQ. CDR3 sequence: CASSQQGPDTQYF. For the CDR3, the DNA is TGCGCCAGCAGCCAACAGGGCCCAGATACGCAGTATTTT.

The chain joins TRBV11-2 to TRBJ1-1; D unresolved. Trimming took 3 bases from V and 1 from J, leaving 9 bases between them. The germline CDR1 and CDR2 sequences are SGHAT and FQNNGV. This CDR3 comprises 14 residues. CDR3 protein: CASSFYSGNTEAFF. The CDR3 region has the DNA TGTGCCAGCAGCTTCTACTCAGGGAACACTGAAGCTTTCTTT.

The CDR3, as DNA: TGTGCCAGCAGCTCGATTAGCGGGAGCACCGGGGAGCTGTTTTTT. This gives the protein CASSSISGSTGELFF. The rearrangement uses TRBV11-2 and TRBJ2-2, with 9 bases fitting TRBD2. Germline assignment: CDR1 SGHAT and CDR2 FQNNGV. This CDR3 has 15 amino acids. J lost 4 bases, V lost 4 bases, and 4 bases had no gene match. Supplemented by reference TRBV11-2 and TRBJ2-2, the full variable domain reads EAGVAQSPRYKIIEKRQSVAFWCNPISGHATLYWYQQILGQGPKLLIQFQNNGVVDDSQLPKDRFSAERLKGVDSTLKIQPAKLEDSAVYLCASSSISGSTGELFFGEGSRLTVL.

The gene calls are TRBV5-6 and TRBJ2-1; 12 nucleotides line up with TRBD2. V lost 4 bases to trimming and J lost 7 bases; unmatched junction nucleotides: 6. Looked up from germline, CDR1 is SGHDT and CDR2 is YYEEEE. This CDR3 is built from 15 residues. CDR3 region: CASSPTSGSGNEQFF. The DNA of the CDR3 is TGTGCCAGCAGCCCGACTAGCGGGAGTGGGAATGAGCAGTTCTTC.

This chain joins TRBV5-1 and TRBJ2-5; possibly TRBD1 for D (5 bases). The CDR3 has 14 amino acids. Germline V CDR1 and CDR2: SGHRS, YFSETQ. The V and J ends lost 4 bases and 2 bases respectively, with 12 bases between them. The CDR3 here is CASSQVAGQETQYF. As DNA, the CDR3 is TGCGCCAGCAGCCAGGTGGCAGGGCAAGAGACCCAGTACTTC.